Presented here are 30 T cell receptor beta chains from one specimen sequenced in a study of PD-1 blockade in classical Hodgkin lymphoma. Libraries were prepared by immunoSEQ multiplex PCR; TCRdb keeps only in-frame clonotypes and omits some of them. The sample holds 20,000 to 30,000 clones, about 80% seen once. Each patient experienced a relapse that followed autologous stem cell transplantation, and brentuximab vedotin exposure varied. The material was peripheral blood mononuclear cells (PBMCs), obtained before the second cycle of nivolumab. These receptors were collected from a human donor with classical Hodgkin lymphoma.

The rearrangement uses TRBV7-3 and TRBJ1-1, with no clear D. This CDR3 has 13 residues. From germline, CDR1 is SGHTA and CDR2 FQGTGA. The V and J ends lost 8 bases and 0 bases respectively, with 10 bases between them. The CDR3 DNA sequence: TGTGCCAGCTCTCTCTTTTTGAACACTGAAGCTTTCTTT. It yields the protein CASSLFLNTEAFF.

The chain joins TRBV28 to TRBJ1-1, with D unresolved. Germline lookup yields CDR1 MDHEN and CDR2 SYDVKM. Trimming removed 3 bases at V and 4 bases at J, with 12 bases between. The CDR3 runs 14 residues. The CDR3 loop reads CASSLGRSGTEAFF. Here the CDR3 DNA reads TGTGCCAGCAGTTTGGGCAGGTCGGGCACTGAAGCTTTCTTT.

The chain joins TRBV7-9 to TRBJ2-3, with D perhaps matching TRBD2 (6 bases). The CDR3 consists of 15 residues. V lost 1 base, J lost 5 bases, and 13 bases lay in between. Germline V gene sequence: CDR1 SEHNR, CDR2 FQNEAQ (reference sequence). The CDR3 DNA is TGTGCCAGCAGCTTAGAGTCCGGGAGAGTAGATACGCAGTATTTT. It translates to CASSLESGRVDTQYF.

The CDR3 region is CVVADYNEQFF. Written as DNA, the CDR3 is TGCGTGGTAGCTGATTACAATGAGCAGTTCTTC. The chain uses TRBV10-1 and TRBJ2-1; D is ambiguous. Germline V gives CDR1 WNHNN, CDR2 SYGVQD (reference sequence). CDR3 length equals 11 residues.

CDR3 sequence: CASSDLGEAGELFF. The CDR3, as DNA: TGTGCCAGCAGTGACCTGGGCGAGGCCGGGGAGCTGTTTTTT. The V gene is TRBV2, the J gene TRBJ2-2; D is uncertain. The CDR3 length is 14 residues. In germline, CDR1 is SNHLY, CDR2 FYNNEI. V was clipped by 3 bases and J by 6 bases, with 11 bases between them. The variable domain in full, completed from reference TRBV2 and TRBJ2-2, reads EPEVTQTPSHQVTQMGQEVILRCVPISNHLYFYWYRQILGQKVEFLVSFYNNEISEKSEIFDDQFSVERPDGSNFTLKIRSTKLEDSAMYFCASSDLGEAGELFFGEGSRLTVL.

The J gene is TRBJ1-5, the V gene TRBV19; the match to TRBD1 covers 7 bases. This CDR3 region has 15 residues. Germline V lookup: CDR1 LNHDA, CDR2 SQIVND (reference sequence). The V gene end was trimmed by 6 bases and the J gene end by 6 bases; junction bases not matched to a gene: 11. Here the CDR3 DNA reads TGTGCCAGTAGACACCACAGGGGCGTGTCTCAGCCCCAGCATTTT. It codes for CASRHHRGVSQPQHF.

This clone was seen a handful of times. The genes are TRBV9 and TRBJ2-5; 7 positions match TRBD2. CDR1 is SGDLS and CDR2 is YYNGEE in the germline V gene. The CDR3 runs to 14 residues. V trimming: 0 bases; J trimming: 5 bases; junction bases outside the gene matches: 4. The CDR3 reads CASSVGGSLETQYF. DNA of the CDR3: TGTGCCAGCAGCGTAGGCGGGAGTCTGGAGACCCAGTACTTC.

The gene calls are TRBV7-3 and TRBJ2-1, with D perhaps matching TRBD2 (7 bases). This CDR3 has 16 residues. Germline V gene lookup returns CDR1 SGHTA and CDR2 FQGTGA. With 5 bases removed from V and 0 bases from J, the gap between germline ends came to 14 bases. CDR3 in amino acids: CASSPRGQSSYNEQFF. CDR3 nucleotide sequence: TGTGCCAGCAGCCCGCGGGGGCAGAGCTCCTACAATGAGCAGTTCTTC.

The chain combines TRBV4-2 with TRBJ2-3; 8 bases map to TRBD1. From germline, CDR1 is LGHNA and CDR2 YNFKEQ. The CDR3 is made up of 16 amino acids. Trimming took 1 base from V and 0 from J; bases not matched to a gene: 3. CDR3 coding DNA: TGTGCCAGCAGCCAAGGGACAGGGCCTAGCACAGATACGCAGTATTTT. It translates to CASSQGTGPSTDTQYF.

This clone has just one count. This chain links TRBV5-4 with TRBJ1-2; no firm D call. The V gene lost 6 bases and the J gene lost 0 bases, with 12 bases spanning the gap. Germline V gives CDR1 SGHNT, CDR2 YYREEE (reference sequence). The CDR3 totals 14 residues. In DNA, the CDR3 is TGTGCCAGCAAGAAGACCATTACTAACTATGGCTACACCTTC. Its protein product is CASKKTITNYGYTF.

This chain links TRBV28 with TRBJ1-2, with a tentative D call TRBD1 (5 bases). CDR1 and CDR2 (germline): MDHEN, SYDVKM. V lost 7 bases to trimming and J lost 5 bases, with 14 bases between them. The CDR3 extends over 13 amino acids. As DNA, the CDR3 is TGTGCCAGCAAGTTACAGGCGATTTATGGCTACACCTTC. It encodes CASKLQAIYGYTF.

The V gene is TRBV7-6, the J gene TRBJ2-2; D tentatively fits TRBD1 or TRBD2 (5 bases each). V was clipped by 3 bases and J by 5 bases, with 22 bases between them. Germline V gene sequence: CDR1 SGHVS, CDR2 FNYEAQ. The CDR3 is made up of 18 amino acids. The CDR3, as DNA: TGTGCCAGCAGCTTCGTCGGGGCCAGGAGTCGTGTAACCGGGGAGCTGTTTTTT. This translates into CASSFVGARSRVTGELFF.

The chain joins TRBV5-1 to TRBJ2-5, with 13 bases identical to TRBD2. The CDR3 covers 15 residues. After removal of 4 bases from V and 4 bases from J, the junction contained 4 bases not matched to a gene. From germline, CDR1 is SGHRS and CDR2 YFSETQ. The CDR3 region is CASSEGLAGAETQYF. The CDR3 DNA reads TGCGCCAGCAGCGAAGGACTAGCGGGAGCAGAGACCCAGTACTTC.

The rearrangement links TRBV11-3 to TRBJ2-1; D unresolved. V shed 0 bases and J shed 2 bases, with 5 bases lying between them. CDR1 is SGHNT and CDR2 is YENEEA in the germline V gene. The CDR3 is 14 residues long. The CDR3 nucleotides read TGTGCCAGCAGCTTAGATGGCCCCTACAATGAGCAGTTCTTC. Translation gives CASSLDGPYNEQFF.

This clone was counted between two and nine times. The J gene is TRBJ1-2, the V gene TRBV6-1; 11 bases line up with TRBD1. Germline V lookup: CDR1 MNHNS, CDR2 SASEGT. J lost 7 bases, V lost 1 base, and 8 bases had no gene match. The CDR3 runs 16 residues. The CDR3 coding sequence is TGTGCCAGCAGTGAAGGCAGGGGGGACAGGGGGTTTGGCTACACCTTC. Translating gives CASSEGRGDRGFGYTF.

The chain links TRBV15 to TRBJ2-7, with 9 bases matching TRBD2. The germline gives CDR1 LNHNV, CDR2 YYDKDF (reference sequence). Unmatched junction bases numbered 11, after V lost 9 bases and J lost 5 bases. This CDR3 has 14 amino acids. The CDR3 protein is CATKNAGGVHEQYF. The CDR3 DNA reads TGTGCCACTAAGAACGCGGGAGGGGTCCACGAGCAGTACTTC.

On this clone: An end of the junction does not agree with germline; a read error may underlie this. This sample also contains other DNA sequences that code for the same CDR3. The chain couples TRBV7-6 to TRBJ2-7; no clear D. CDR1 is SGHVS and CDR2 is FNYEAQ in the germline V gene. The CDR3 has 13 residues. CDR3 sequence: CASSLVRNYEQYF. The CDR3 nucleotides read TGTGCCAGTAGCTTAGTCCGGAACTACGAGCAGTACTTC.

The CDR3 bases are TGCGCCAGCAGCCAAGAATTGGACAGGCAAGCTTTCTTT. Translation gives CASSQELDRQAFF. The rearrangement joins TRBV4-1 to TRBJ1-1, with 7 bases lining up with TRBD1. The CDR3 spans 13 residues. Germline CDR1 and CDR2: MGHRA and YSYEKL. V shed 0 bases and J 9 bases; nucleotides not matched to a gene: 4.

The chain links TRBV4-1 to TRBJ1-4; D is undetermined. Germline V gene lookup returns CDR1 MGHRA and CDR2 YSYEKL. This CDR3 region has 17 residues. Trimming stripped 1 base from V and 4 bases from J, with 16 bases between. DNA of the CDR3: TGCGCCAGCAGCCAAGGTGCATCCCTGGGAGGTAATGAAAAACTGTTTTTT. This encodes CASSQGASLGGNEKLFF.

The chain employs TRBV11-3 and TRBJ2-2; the D gene is possibly TRBD1 (5 bases). The CDR3 has 15 amino acids. Trimming left V 5 bases short and J 7 bases short, with 17 bases between. From germline, CDR1 is SGHNT and CDR2 YENEEA. For the CDR3, the DNA is TGTGCCAGCAGCCTGGGGTATCAGGGCGGCGGGGAGCTGTTTTTT. Translation: CASSLGYQGGGELFF.

V gene TRBV7-2 combines with J gene TRBJ2-7, with D tentatively TRBD2 (6 bases). With 4 bases removed from V and 6 bases from J, the gap between germline ends came to 22 bases. This CDR3 region has 16 residues. Germline CDR1 SGHTA, CDR2 FQGNSA. The CDR3 region has the DNA TGTGCCAGCAGCTCCTCTTGGGCTAGCGTCACCGGCGAGCAGTACTTC. It codes for CASSSSWASVTGEQYF.

The rearrangement joins TRBV6-5 to TRBJ1-2; the D is unclear. Germline values: CDR1 MNHEY, CDR2 SVGAGI. The CDR3 contains 13 residues. V lost 6 bases and J lost 1, with 9 bases in between. The CDR3 DNA sequence: TGTGCCAGCAGCCTTTGGAGTAACTATGGCTACACCTTC. It encodes CASSLWSNYGYTF.

This clone was observed a few times. The rearrangement uses TRBV19 and TRBJ2-1; the D gene is possibly TRBD1 (5 bases). V was pared by 8 bases and J by 4 bases, with 9 bases between. Per the germline V gene, CDR1 is LNHDA and CDR2 is SQIVND (reference sequence). This CDR3 contains 12 residues. The DNA for the CDR3 is TGTGCCAGTGGAGACAGTTACAATGAGCAGTTCTTC. Protein sequence: CASGDSYNEQFF. Supplemented by reference TRBV19 and TRBJ2-1, the full variable domain reads DGGITQSPKYLFRKEGQNVTLSCEQNLNHDAMYWYRQDPGQGLRLIYYSQIVNDFQKGDIAEGYSVSREKKESFPLTVTSAQKNPTAFYLCASGDSYNEQFFGPGTRLTVL.

The V call is TRBV5-4, the J call TRBJ2-4; 8 bases align to TRBD2. Looked up from germline, CDR1 is SGHNT and CDR2 is YYREEE (reference sequence). The CDR3 has 17 residues. With V trimmed by 7 bases and J by 0 bases, 12 bases remained unmatched. CDR3 amino acids: CASSGGLGTLAKNIQYF. In nucleotides, the CDR3 is TGTGCCAGCTCGGGAGGGCTGGGGACGTTAGCCAAAAACATTCAGTACTTC.

The V gene is TRBV29-1, the J gene TRBJ2-7; 8 nucleotides line up with TRBD2. Germline V gene data show CDR1 as SQVTM and CDR2 as ANQGSEA. The CDR3 is 13 amino acids. V shed 5 bases and J 1 base; nucleotides not matched to a gene: 4. DNA of the CDR3: TGCAGCGTTCTAAGCGGGAGATCCTACGAGCAGTACTTC. Translation gives CSVLSGRSYEQYF.

The chain recombines TRBV7-8 with TRBJ2-2; D is unclear. The CDR3 is 13 amino acids. Trimming cost V 5 bases and J 7 bases, with 11 bases left between them. CDR1 and CDR2 from the germline V gene are SGHVS and FQNEAQ. DNA for the CDR3: TGTGCCAGCAGCCTAACCGCTCTCGGGGAGCTGTTTTTT. It translates to CASSLTALGELFF.

The chain couples TRBV7-9 to TRBJ1-4; D is ambiguous. V dropped 3 bases and J dropped 5 bases, with 13 bases sitting between them. CDR1 and CDR2 (germline): SEHNR, FQNEAQ (reference sequence). There are 15 residues in the CDR3. The CDR3 here is CASSLDPSLNEKLFF. DNA of the CDR3: TGTGCCAGCAGCTTGGACCCAAGTCTAAATGAAAAACTGTTTTTT.

By frequency in the sample, this clone is medium-sized. J is TRBJ1-4 and V is TRBV9; D ambiguous. The CDR3 length is 14 residues. V lost 0 bases and J 0 bases, leaving 3 bases between the germline ends. In germline, CDR1 is SGDLS, CDR2 YYNGEE. CDR3 sequence: CASSVDATNEKLFF. Written as DNA, the CDR3 is TGTGCCAGCAGCGTAGACGCAACTAATGAAAAACTGTTTTTT. Combining the CDR3 with reference TRBV9 and TRBJ1-4 gives the whole variable domain DSGVTQTPKHLITATGQRVTLRCSPRSGDLSVYWYQQSLDQGLQFLIQYYNGEERAKGNILERFSAQQFPDLHSELNLSSLELGDSALYFCASSVDATNEKLFFGSGTQLSVL.

The gene calls are TRBV19 and TRBJ2-5; D perhaps matches TRBD2 (6 bases). The germline V gene encodes CDR1 LNHDA and CDR2 SQIVND (reference sequence). CDR3 length: 14 residues. V shed 2 bases and J shed 8 bases, with 15 bases lying between them. The CDR3 DNA reads as TGTGCCAGTAGTATACTCGGGACTGATACAACCCAGTACTTC. Translated: CASSILGTDTTQYF.

V is TRBV14 and J is TRBJ1-2; D is perhaps TRBD1 (5 bases). The CDR3 contains 13 residues. V lost 8 bases to trimming and J lost 2 bases, with 12 bases between them. In germline, CDR1 is SGHDN, CDR2 FVKESK. This CDR3 is CASFLGVNYGYTF. The CDR3 DNA follows: TGTGCCAGCTTTCTAGGGGTAAACTATGGCTACACCTTC.